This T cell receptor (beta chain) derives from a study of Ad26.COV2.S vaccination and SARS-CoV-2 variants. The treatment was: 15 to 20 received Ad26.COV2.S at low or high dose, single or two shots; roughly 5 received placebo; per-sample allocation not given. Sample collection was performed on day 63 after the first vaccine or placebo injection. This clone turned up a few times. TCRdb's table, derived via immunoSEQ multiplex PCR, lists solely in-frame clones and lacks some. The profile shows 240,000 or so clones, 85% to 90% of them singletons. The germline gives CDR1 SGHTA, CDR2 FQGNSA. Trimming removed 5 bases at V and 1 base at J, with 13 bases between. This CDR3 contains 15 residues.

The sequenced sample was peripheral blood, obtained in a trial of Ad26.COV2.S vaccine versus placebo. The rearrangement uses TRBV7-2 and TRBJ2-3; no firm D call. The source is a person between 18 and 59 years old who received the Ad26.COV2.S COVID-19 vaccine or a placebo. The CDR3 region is CASSPDSLGTDTQYF. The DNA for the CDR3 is TGTGCCAGCAGCCCCGACTCCCTCGGCACAGATACGCAGTATTTT.